This T cell receptor (beta chain) was sequenced in a study of CD4 T cell repertoires in COVID-19. Study-level information: Other coronavirus spike proteins restimulated relabeled CFSE-low cells expanded with IL-2 for approximately ten days. Study-wide findings and caveats: Sharing of several most expanded SARS-CoV-2-reactive clonotypes across memory subsets suggested intraclonal diversification.

Germline V CDR1 and CDR2: WSHSY, SAAADI. Trimming left V 2 bases short and J 4 bases short, with 12 bases between. The CDR3 consists of 15 residues. This clone was recorded only once. Its antigen is undetermined. Profiling relied on immunoSEQ multiplex PCR, and the TCRdb table lists in-frame clones only, not all of them. The sample carries some 80,000 clones, under 90% recorded once. These patients had recovered from COVID-19 ranging mild to severe. Sequencing was done directly on freshly isolated, uncultured memory T cells. The source is a human donor who had COVID-19. This rearrangement joins TRBV10-2 to TRBJ1-5; D not certain. The sample here was CD4+ T cells from peripheral blood, taken after recovery from COVID-19. CDR3: CASSEVRVANQPQHF. CDR3 sequence (DNA): TGCGCCAGCAGTGAGGTTAGGGTGGCAAATCAGCCCCAGCATTTT.